This record looks at one T cell receptor beta chain sequence and its context. Living in about 25 US areas, the participants were between roughly 18 and 90 years of age. Participant-given clinical history determined each cohort assignment. The data were taken from a study of blood T cell repertoires in COVID-19. In the original workflow: Estimation of nucleated cell counts relied on the amplification of reference gene primers. Here immunoSEQ multiplex PCR was the method, and the copy in TCRdb shows in-frame clones only, minus some. The DNA was the basis for D and trimming; V, J and clone size are from that table. The sample has approximately 250,000 clones, 65% to 90% seen once. The receptor was isolated from a woman in her fifties or sixties with acute COVID-19. Sequenced sample: PBMCs or T cells enriched from blood (not recorded which).

The CDR3 coding sequence is TGTGCCAGCAGTTTAGGGGGGGTCAATGGCTACACCTTC. It codes for CASSLGGVNGYTF. The chain carries TRBV27 and TRBJ1-2; D is perhaps TRBD1 (5 bases). The V and J ends lost 2 bases and 6 bases respectively, with 10 bases between them. Germline V CDR1 and CDR2: MNHEY, SMNVEV (reference sequence). The CDR3 covers 13 residues.